This TCR beta chain was recorded in a study of T-cell memory formation after mild COVID-19. V dropped 4 bases and J dropped 6; count of bases not matched to a gene: 2. The germline CDR1 and CDR2 sequences are SGHTA and FQGNSA. CDR3 size: 13 residues. TCRdb re-derived calls from the 5' RACE reads in MiXCR, one entry per CDR3 protein. The sample comprises some 440,000 distinct CDR3 sequences, approximately 23% of which are singletons, and roughly an eighth rests with the top ten. Sequencing was done on a sample of PBMCs or a T cell subset sorted from them (not recorded which). The receptor was isolated from an adult woman who had mild COVID-19 (a few samples of this study predate the infection). Cell type and time point are not known. The chain joins TRBV7-2 to TRBJ2-2; 7 bases line up with TRBD1. CDR3 region: CASSWGQSGELFF. The CDR3 region has the DNA TGTGCCAGCAGCTGGGGACAGTCCGGGGAGCTGTTTTTT.